This T cell receptor (beta chain) was sequenced during a study of CD8 T cells in ankylosing spondylitis. Comment on this clonotype: Antigen specificity is unknown.

A single record per CDR3 protein comes from TCRdb applying MiXCR to the 5' RACE reads. The repertoire consists of about 160,000 distinct CDR3 sequences, with more than 40% occurring once and the leading ten covering 13% to 15%. Study-wide points: Enrichment of disease-linked clones was reportedly significant in matched ankylosing spondylitis synovial fluid. Eight highly homologous variants formed a TCR beta motif that appeared characteristic of ankylosing spondylitis blood.

The germline V and J ends were trimmed by 5 bases and 0 bases, with 14 bases remaining between them. There are 17 residues in the CDR3. CDR1 and CDR2 from the germline V gene are SGHTA and FQGTGA. This TCR derives from a male donor with ankylosing spondylitis. This chain connects TRBV7-3 to TRBJ2-6; D is unclear. The sample comprised synovial fluid, either unsorted or a sorted T cell fraction (not recorded which). The CDR3 spells CASSRSSRHSGANVLTF. In nucleotides, the CDR3 is TGTGCCAGCAGCCGGAGTAGCAGGCACTCTGGGGCCAACGTCCTGACTTTC.